This is a list of T cell receptor beta chains from one sample in a study of blood T cell repertoires in COVID-19. TCRdb's copy holds only in-frame clones and misses some; the assay was immunoSEQ multiplex PCR. The repertoire consists of roughly 440,000 clones, with around 89% occurring once and the leading ten covering around 12%. The sample taken for sequencing was peripheral blood. The receptors were gathered from a woman aged 45-59 years with COVID-19, enrolled during active disease. The CDR3 runs from the conserved cysteine through the conserved F or W. For some rows the clone size is stated as once, few or many, or as a class when expanded; others skip it.

TRBJ2-3 | - | TRBV5-4 | CASSLQSGGGFADTQYF
TRBJ1-1 | - | TRBV27 | CASSHDRESTEAFF
TRBJ1-1 | - | TRBV19 | CASSINPQGNTEAFF
TRBJ1-2 | - | TRBV6-6 | CASSSRTGENYGYTF
TRBJ2-7 | - | TRBV5-1 | CASSLETGGKKNEQYF
TRBJ2-3 | - | TRBV28 | CASSLQASDTQYF
TRBJ2-4 | - | TRBV6-1 | CASSEIAESIQYF
TRBJ1-1 | - | TRBV30 | CAWSFRDRGAEAFF
TRBJ1-2 | - | TRBV11-1 | CASSLEGDGYTF
TRBJ2-2 | once | TRBV30 | CALTGSGGYTGELFF
TRBJ2-3 | - | TRBV6-5 | CASITTGATQYF
TRBJ1-1 | - | TRBV11-3 | CASSLNRDSTEAFF
TRBJ1-1 | once | TRBV6-5 | CASSRPGGGWVAFF
TRBJ2-1 | - | TRBV27 | CASSFRPRNLFSSDISDEQFF
TRBJ2-1 | - | TRBV9 | CASGGLAVHEQFF
TRBJ2-7 | - | TRBV18 | CASSPGTDPLEQYF
TRBJ1-1 | few | TRBV29-1 | CSVNRAGEGNTEAFF
TRBJ2-1 | - | TRBV10-1 | CASSGSREGEQFF
TRBJ1-2 | - | TRBV6-4 | CASSEGASFYGYTF
TRBJ2-7 | - | TRBV11-3 | CASSLGAGGSYEQYF
TRBJ1-5 | - | TRBV30 | CAWSVPLGGDQPQHF
TRBJ1-5 | - | TRBV7-9 | CASSRKGGPDQPQHF
TRBJ2-7 | - | TRBV3-1/TRBV3-2 | CASSQGGGEQYF
TRBJ2-2 | - | TRBV9 | CASNGGLANTGELFF
TRBJ2-3 | - | TRBV5-1 | CASSLGGLPSTDTQYF
TRBJ2-3 | - | TRBV19 | CASSTRTSGDRTDTQYF
TRBJ2-1 | - | TRBV6-2/TRBV6-3 | CASSPTSQGEQFF
TRBJ1-1 | - | TRBV19 | CASSWTGMVTEAFF
TRBJ2-3 | - | TRBV2 | CASTPPAGLTDTQYF
TRBJ2-2 | once | TRBV9 | CASSGFSPGHRTNTGELFF
TRBJ2-3 | - | TRBV2 | CASSERPKLRLAGTDTQYF
TRBJ2-3 | - | TRBV9 | CASSVTTLASDTQYF
TRBJ1-2 | - | TRBV28 | CASSLRAAANYGYTF
TRBJ1-6 | few | TRBV6-5 | CASSRQGLGSPLHF
TRBJ1-4 | - | TRBV9 | CASSGSGRGREKLFF
TRBJ1-5 | - | TRBV5-8 | CASSLEAGGPYQPQHF
TRBJ1-4 | - | TRBV9 | CASSVGAGGRTNEKLFF
TRBJ2-1 | - | TRBV10-3 | CAIRDPGLAANEQFF
TRBJ1-1 | - | TRBV10-1 | CASRPTAYSEAFF
TRBJ1-1 | - | TRBV3-1/TRBV3-2 | CASSQDGTGGLNTEAFF
TRBJ2-1 | - | TRBV3-1/TRBV3-2 | CASSLTSGEDEQFF